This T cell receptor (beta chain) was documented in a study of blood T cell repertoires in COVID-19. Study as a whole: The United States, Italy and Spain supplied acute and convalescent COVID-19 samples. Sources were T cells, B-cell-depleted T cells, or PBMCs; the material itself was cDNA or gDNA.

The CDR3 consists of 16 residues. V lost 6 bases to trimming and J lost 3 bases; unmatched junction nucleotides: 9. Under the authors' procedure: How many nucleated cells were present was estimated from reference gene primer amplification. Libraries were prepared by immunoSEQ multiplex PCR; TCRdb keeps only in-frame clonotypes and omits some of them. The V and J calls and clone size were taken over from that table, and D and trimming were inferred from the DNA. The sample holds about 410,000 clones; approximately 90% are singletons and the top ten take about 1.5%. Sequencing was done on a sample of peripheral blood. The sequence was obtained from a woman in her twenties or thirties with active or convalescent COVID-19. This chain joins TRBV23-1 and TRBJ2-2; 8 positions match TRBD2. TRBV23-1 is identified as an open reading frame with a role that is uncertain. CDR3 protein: CASRPPGLEDTGELFF. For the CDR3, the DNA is TGCGCCAGCAGACCACCGGGACTAGAGGACACCGGGGAGCTGTTTTTT.